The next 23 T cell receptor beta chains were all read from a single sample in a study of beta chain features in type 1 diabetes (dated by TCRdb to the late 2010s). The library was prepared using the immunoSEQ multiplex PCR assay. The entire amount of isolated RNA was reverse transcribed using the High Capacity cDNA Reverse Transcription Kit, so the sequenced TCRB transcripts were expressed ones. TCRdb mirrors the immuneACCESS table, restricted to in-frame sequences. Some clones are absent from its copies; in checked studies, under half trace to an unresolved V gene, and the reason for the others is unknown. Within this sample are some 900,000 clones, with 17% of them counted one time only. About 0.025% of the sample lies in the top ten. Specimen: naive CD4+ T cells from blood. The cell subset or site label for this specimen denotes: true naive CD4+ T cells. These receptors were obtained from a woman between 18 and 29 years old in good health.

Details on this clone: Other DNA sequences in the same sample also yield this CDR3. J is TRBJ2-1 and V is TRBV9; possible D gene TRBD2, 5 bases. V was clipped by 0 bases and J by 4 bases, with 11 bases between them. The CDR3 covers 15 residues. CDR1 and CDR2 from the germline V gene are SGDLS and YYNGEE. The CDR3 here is CASSVGGEKYNEQFF. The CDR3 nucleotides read TGTGCCAGCAGCGTAGGGGGAGAAAAGTACAATGAGCAGTTCTTC.

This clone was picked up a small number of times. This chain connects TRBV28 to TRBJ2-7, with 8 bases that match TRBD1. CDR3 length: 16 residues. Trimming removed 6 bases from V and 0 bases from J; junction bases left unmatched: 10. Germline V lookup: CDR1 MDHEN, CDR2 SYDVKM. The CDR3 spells CASSPRDRYNSYEQYF. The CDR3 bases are TGTGCCAGCAGCCCTCGGGACAGGTACAACTCCTACGAGCAGTACTTC.

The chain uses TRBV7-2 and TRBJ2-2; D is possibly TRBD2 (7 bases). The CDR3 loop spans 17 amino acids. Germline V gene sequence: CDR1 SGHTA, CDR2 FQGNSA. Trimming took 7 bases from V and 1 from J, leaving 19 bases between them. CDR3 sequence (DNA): TGTGCCAGCACCCTTAGGGGGGGGCGCTGGAACACCGGGGAGCTGTTTTTT. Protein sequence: CASTLRGGRWNTGELFF.

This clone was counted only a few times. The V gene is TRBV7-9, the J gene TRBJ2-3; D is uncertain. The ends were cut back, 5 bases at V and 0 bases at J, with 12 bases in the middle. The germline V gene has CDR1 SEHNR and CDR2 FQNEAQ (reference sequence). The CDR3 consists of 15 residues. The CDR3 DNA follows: TGTGCCAGCAGCCCAGTGTTGGGGAGCACAGATACGCAGTATTTT. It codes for CASSPVLGSTDTQYF. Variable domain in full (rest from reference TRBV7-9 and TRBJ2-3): DTGVSQNPRHKITKRGQNVTFRCDPISEHNRLYWYRQTLGQGPEFLTYFQNEAQLEKSRLLSDRFSAERPKGSFSTLEIQRTEQGDSAMYLCASSPVLGSTDTQYFGPGTRLTVL.

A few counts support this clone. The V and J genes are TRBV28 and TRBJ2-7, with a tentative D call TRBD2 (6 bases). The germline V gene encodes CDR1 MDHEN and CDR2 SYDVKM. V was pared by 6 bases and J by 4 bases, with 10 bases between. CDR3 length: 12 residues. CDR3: CASRKLAYEQYF. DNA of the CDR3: TGTGCCAGCAGAAAGCTAGCGTACGAGCAGTACTTC.

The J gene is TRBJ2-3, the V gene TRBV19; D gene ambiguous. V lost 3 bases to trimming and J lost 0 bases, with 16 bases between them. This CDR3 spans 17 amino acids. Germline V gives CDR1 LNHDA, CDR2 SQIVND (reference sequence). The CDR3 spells CASSMVWAATSTDTQYF. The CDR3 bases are TGTGCCAGTAGTATGGTTTGGGCGGCGACTAGCACAGATACGCAGTATTTT.

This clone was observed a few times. Here the CDR3 reads CASALRLAGADTQYF. In DNA form, the CDR3 reads TGTGCCAGCGCGTTGCGACTAGCGGGCGCAGATACGCAGTATTTT. The rearrangement joins TRBV28 to TRBJ2-3; 10 bases agree with TRBD2. Per germline, CDR1 MDHEN and CDR2 SYDVKM. This CDR3 is 15 amino acids long. Trimming at V came to 8 bases and at J to 4 bases, leaving 9 bases not matched to a gene. Variable domain in full (rest from reference TRBV28 and TRBJ2-3): DVKVTQSSRYLVKRTGEKVFLECVQDMDHENMFWYRQDPGLGLRLIYFSYDVKMKEKGDIPEGYSVSREKKERFSLILESASTNQTSMYLCASALRLAGADTQYFGPGTRLTVL.

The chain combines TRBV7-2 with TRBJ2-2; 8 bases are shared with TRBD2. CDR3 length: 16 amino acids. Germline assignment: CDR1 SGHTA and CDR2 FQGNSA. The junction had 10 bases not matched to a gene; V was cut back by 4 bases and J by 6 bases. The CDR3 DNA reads TGTGCCAGCAGCTCCCAACCGGGACTAGATTCCGGGGAGCTGTTTTTT. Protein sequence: CASSSQPGLDSGELFF.

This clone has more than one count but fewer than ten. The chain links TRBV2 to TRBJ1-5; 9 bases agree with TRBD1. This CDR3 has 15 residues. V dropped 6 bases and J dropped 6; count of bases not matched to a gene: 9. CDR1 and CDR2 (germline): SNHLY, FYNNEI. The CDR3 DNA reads TGTGCCAGCAGGGGGGACAGGGTAATAGTTCAGCCCCAGCATTTT. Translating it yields CASRGDRVIVQPQHF.

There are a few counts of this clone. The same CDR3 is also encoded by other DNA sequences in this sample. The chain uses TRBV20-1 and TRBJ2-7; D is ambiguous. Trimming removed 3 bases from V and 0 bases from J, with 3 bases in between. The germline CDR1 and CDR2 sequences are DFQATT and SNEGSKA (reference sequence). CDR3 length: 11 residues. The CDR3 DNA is TGCAGTGCTAGCCACTCCTACGAGCAGTACTTC. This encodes CSASHSYEQYF.

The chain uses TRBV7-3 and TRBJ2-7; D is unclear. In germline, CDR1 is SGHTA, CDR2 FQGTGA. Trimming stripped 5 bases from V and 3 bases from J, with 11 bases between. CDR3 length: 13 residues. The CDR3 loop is CASSPRPGYEQYF. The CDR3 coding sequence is TGTGCCAGCAGCCCGCGCCCCGGCTACGAGCAGTACTTC.

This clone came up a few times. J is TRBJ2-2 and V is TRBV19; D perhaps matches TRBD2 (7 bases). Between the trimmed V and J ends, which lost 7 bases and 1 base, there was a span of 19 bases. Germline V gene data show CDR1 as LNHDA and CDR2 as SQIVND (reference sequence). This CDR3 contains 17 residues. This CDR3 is CASTQGLAAMNTGELFF. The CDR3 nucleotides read TGTGCCAGTACCCAGGGGCTAGCGGCCATGAACACCGGGGAGCTGTTTTTT.

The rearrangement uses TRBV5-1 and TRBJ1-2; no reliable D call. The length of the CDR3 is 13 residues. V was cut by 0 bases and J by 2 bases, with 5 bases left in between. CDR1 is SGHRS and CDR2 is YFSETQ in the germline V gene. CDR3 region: CASSLATNYGYTF. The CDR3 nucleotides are TGCGCCAGCAGCTTGGCTACGAACTATGGCTACACCTTC. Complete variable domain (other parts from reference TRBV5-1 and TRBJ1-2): KAGVTQTPRYLIKTRGQQVTLSCSPISGHRSVSWYQQTPGQGLQFLFEYFSETQRNKGNFPGRFSGRQFSNSRSEMNVSTLELGDSALYLCASSLATNYGYTFGSGTRLTVV.

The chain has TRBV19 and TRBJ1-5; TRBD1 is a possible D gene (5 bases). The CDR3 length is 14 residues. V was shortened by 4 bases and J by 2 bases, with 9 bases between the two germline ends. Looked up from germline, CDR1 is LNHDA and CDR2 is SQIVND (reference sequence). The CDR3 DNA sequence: TGTGCCAGTAGTACCCAGGGTGGCAATCAGCCCCAGCATTTT. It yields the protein CASSTQGGNQPQHF.

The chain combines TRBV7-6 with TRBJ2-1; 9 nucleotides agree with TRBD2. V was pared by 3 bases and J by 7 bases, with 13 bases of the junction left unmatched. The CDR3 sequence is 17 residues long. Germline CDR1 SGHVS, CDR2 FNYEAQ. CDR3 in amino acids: CASSLDTRTSGQNEQFF. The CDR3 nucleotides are TGTGCCAGCAGCTTGGACACGCGAACTAGCGGGCAAAATGAGCAGTTCTTC.

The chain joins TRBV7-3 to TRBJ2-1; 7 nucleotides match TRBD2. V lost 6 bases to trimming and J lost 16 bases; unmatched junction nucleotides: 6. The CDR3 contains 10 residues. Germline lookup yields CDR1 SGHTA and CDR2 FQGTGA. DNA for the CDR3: TGTGCCAGCAGTTTCCGGGACTACTTCTTC. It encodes CASSFRDYFF.

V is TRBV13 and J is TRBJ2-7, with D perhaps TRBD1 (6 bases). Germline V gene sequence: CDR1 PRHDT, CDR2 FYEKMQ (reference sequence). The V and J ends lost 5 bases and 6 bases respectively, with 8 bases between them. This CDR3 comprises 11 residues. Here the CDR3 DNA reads TGTGCCAGCAGCGCCAGGGGCGAGCAGTACTTC. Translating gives CASSARGEQYF. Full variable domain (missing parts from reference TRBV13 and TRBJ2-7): AAGVIQSPRHLIKEKRETATLKCYPIPRHDTVYWYQQGPGQDPQFLISFYEKMQSDKGSIPDRFSAQQFSDYHSELNMSSLELGDSALYFCASSARGEQYFGPGTRLTVT.

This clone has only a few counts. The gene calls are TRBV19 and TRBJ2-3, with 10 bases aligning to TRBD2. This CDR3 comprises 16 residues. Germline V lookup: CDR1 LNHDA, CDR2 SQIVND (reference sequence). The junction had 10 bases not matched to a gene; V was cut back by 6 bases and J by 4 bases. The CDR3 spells CASSRLPSGRADTQYF. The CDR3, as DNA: TGTGCCAGTAGCCGACTGCCCAGCGGGAGGGCAGATACGCAGTATTTT.

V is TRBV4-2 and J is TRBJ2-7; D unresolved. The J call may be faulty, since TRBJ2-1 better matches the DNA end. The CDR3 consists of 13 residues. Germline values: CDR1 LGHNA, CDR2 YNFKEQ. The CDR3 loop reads CASSHTPDNEQFF. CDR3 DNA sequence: TGTGCCAGCAGCCATACGCCGGACAATGAGCAGTTCTTC.

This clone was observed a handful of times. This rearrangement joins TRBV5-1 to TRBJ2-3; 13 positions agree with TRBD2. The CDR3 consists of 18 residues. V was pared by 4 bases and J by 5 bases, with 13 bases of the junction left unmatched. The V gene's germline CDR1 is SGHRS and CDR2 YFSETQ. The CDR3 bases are TGCGCCAGCAGCACGCGGACTAGCGGGAGAGGGGCCGGAGATACGCAGTATTTT. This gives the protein CASSTRTSGRGAGDTQYF.

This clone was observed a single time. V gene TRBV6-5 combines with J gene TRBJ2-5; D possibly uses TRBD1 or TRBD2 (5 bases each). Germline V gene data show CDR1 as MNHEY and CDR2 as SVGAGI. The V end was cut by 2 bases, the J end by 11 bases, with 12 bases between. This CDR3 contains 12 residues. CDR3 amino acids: CASSYPLGVQYF. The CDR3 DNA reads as TGTGCCAGCAGTTACCCGTTGGGGGTTCAGTACTTC.

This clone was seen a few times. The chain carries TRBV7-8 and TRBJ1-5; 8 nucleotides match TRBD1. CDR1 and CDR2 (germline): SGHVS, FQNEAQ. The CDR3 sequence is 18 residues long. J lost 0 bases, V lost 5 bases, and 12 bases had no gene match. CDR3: CASSRDRWNLYSNQPQHF. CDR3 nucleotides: TGTGCCAGCAGCCGGGACAGGTGGAATCTATATAGCAATCAGCCCCAGCATTTT. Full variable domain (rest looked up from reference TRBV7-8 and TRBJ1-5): GAGVSQSPRYKVAKRGQDVALRCDPISGHVSLFWYQQALGQGPEFLTYFQNEAQLDKSGLPSDRFFAERPEGSVSTLKIQRTQQEDSAVYLCASSRDRWNLYSNQPQHFGDGTRLSIL.

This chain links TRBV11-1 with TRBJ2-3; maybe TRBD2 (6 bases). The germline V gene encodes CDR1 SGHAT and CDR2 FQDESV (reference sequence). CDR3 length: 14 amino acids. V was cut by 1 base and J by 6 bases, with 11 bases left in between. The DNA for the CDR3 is TGTGCCAGCAGCTTAGGAGCGGCGGGGGATACGCAGTATTTT. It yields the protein CASSLGAAGDTQYF.